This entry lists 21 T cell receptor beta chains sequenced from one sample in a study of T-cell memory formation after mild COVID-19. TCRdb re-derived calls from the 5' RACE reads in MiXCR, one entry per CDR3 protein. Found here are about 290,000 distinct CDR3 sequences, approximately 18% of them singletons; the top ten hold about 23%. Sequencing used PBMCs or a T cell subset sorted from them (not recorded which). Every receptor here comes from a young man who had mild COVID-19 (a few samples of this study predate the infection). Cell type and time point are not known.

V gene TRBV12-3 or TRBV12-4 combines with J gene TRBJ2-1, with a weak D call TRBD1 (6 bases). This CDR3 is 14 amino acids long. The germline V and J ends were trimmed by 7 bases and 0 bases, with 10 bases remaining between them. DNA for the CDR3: TGTGCCAGCACGGACAGTAGCTCCTACAATGAGCAGTTCTTC. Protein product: CASTDSSSYNEQFF.

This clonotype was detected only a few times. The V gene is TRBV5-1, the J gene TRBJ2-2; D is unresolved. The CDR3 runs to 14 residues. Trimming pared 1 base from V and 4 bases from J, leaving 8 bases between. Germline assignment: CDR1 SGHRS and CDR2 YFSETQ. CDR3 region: CASSLSSSTGELFF. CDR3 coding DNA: TGCGCCAGCAGCTTGTCCAGTAGCACCGGGGAGCTGTTTTTT.

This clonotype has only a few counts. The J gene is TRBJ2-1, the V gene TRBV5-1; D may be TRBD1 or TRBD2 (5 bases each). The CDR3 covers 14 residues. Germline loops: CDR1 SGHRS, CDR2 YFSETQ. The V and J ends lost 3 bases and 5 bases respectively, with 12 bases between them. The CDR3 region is CASSYRDPDNEQFF. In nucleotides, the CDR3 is TGCGCCAGCAGCTACCGGGACCCAGACAATGAGCAGTTCTTC.

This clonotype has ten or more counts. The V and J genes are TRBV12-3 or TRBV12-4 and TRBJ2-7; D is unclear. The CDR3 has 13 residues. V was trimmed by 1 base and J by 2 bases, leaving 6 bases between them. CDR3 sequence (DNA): TGTGCCAGCAGTTTAGGACGGCCCTACGAGCAGTACTTC. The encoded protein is CASSLGRPYEQYF.

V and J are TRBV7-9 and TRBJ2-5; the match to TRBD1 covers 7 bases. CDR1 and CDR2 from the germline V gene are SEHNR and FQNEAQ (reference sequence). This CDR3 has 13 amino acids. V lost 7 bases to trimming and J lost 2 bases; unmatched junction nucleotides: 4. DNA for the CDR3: TGTGCCAGCAACACAGGGGCGCAAGAGACCCAGTACTTC. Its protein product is CASNTGAQETQYF.

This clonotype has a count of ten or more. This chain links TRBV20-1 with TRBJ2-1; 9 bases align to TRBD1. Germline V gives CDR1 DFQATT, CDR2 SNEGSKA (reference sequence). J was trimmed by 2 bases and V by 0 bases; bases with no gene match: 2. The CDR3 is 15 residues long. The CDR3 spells CSARDRDRAYNEQFF. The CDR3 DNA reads TGCAGTGCTAGAGACCGGGACAGGGCCTACAATGAGCAGTTCTTC.

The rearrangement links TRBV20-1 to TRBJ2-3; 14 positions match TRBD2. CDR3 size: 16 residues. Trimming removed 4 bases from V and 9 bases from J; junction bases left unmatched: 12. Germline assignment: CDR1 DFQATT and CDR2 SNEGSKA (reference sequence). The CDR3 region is CSATSRLAGGSSTQYF. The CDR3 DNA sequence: TGCAGTGCTACCTCCCGACTAGCGGGGGGGTCCTCGACGCAGTATTTT.

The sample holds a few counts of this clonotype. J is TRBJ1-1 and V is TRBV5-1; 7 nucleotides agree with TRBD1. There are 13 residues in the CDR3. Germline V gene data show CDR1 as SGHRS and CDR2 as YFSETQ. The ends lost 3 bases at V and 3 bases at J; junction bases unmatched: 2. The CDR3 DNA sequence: TGCGCCAGCAGCTACACAGGGGACACTGAAGCTTTCTTT. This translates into CASSYTGDTEAFF. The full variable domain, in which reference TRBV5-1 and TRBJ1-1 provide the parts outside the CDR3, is KAGVTQTPRYLIKTRGQQVTLSCSPISGHRSVSWYQQTPGQGLQFLFEYFSETQRNKGNFPGRFSGRQFSNSRSEMNVSTLELGDSALYLCASSYTGDTEAFFGQGTRLTVV.

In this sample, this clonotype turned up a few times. The CDR3 region is CSARWGDEQYF. CDR3 DNA sequence: TGCAGTGCTAGATGGGGTGACGAGCAGTACTTC. The gene calls are TRBV20-1 and TRBJ2-7; D gene uncertain. V was clipped by 2 bases and J by 5 bases, with 7 bases between them. The CDR3 loop spans 11 amino acids. CDR1 is DFQATT and CDR2 is SNEGSKA in the germline V gene (reference sequence).

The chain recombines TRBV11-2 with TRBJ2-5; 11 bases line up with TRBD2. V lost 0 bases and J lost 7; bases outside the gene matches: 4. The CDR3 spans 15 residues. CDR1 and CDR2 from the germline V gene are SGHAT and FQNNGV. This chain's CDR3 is CASSLDSGGVGTQYF. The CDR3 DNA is TGTGCCAGCAGCTTAGATAGCGGGGGGGTAGGGACCCAGTACTTC.

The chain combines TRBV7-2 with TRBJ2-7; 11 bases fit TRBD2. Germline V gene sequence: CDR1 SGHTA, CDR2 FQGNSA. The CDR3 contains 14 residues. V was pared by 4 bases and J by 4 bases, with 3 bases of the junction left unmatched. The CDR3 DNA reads TGTGCCAGCAGCTCGGGACTAGCGGAGTACGAGCAGTACTTC. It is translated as CASSSGLAEYEQYF.

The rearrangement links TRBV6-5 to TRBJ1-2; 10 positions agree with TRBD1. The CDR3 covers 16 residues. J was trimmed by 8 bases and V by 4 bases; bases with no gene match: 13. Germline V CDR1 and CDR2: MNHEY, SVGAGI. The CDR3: CASSSRTGGLGEGYTF. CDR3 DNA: TGTGCCAGCAGTTCACGGACAGGGGGTTTAGGAGAAGGCTACACCTTC.

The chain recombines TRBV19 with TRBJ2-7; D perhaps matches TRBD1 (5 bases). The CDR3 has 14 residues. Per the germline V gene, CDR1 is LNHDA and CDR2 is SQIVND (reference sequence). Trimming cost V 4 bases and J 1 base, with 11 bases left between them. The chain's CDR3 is CASSTGFGSYEQYF. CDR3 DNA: TGTGCCAGTAGTACAGGGTTTGGATCCTACGAGCAGTACTTC.

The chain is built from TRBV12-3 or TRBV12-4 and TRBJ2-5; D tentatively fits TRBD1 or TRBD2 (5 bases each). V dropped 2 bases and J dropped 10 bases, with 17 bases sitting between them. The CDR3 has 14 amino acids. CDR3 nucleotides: TGTGCCAGCAGTTTATGGGGGACCCACGGGGTCCAGTACTTC. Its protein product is CASSLWGTHGVQYF.

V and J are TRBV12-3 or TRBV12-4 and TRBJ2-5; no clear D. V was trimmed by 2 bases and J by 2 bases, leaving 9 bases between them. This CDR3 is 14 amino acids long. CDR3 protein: CASSLWTAQETQYF. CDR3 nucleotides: TGTGCCAGCAGTTTATGGACGGCGCAAGAGACCCAGTACTTC.

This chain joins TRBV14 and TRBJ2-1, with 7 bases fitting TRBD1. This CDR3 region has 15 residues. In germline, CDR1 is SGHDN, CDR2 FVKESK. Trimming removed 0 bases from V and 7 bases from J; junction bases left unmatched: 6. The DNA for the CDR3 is TGTGCCAGCAGCCAAGACAGGGGGATTCGGAATGAGCAGTTCTTC. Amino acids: CASSQDRGIRNEQFF.

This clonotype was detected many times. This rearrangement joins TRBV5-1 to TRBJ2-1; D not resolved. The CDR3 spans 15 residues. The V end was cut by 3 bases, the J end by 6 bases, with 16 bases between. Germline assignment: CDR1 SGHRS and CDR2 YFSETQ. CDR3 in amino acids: CASSSIPRPPNEQFF. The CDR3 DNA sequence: TGCGCCAGCAGCTCCATACCCCGTCCTCCCAATGAGCAGTTCTTC.

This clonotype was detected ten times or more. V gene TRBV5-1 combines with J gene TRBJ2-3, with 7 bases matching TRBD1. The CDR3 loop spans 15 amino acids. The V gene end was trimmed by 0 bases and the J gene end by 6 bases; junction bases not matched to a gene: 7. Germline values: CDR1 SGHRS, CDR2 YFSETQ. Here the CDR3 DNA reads TGCGCCAGCAGCTTGGAAGACAGGGTCGGGGATACGCAGTATTTT. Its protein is CASSLEDRVGDTQYF. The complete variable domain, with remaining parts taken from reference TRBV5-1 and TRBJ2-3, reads KAGVTQTPRYLIKTRGQQVTLSCSPISGHRSVSWYQQTPGQGLQFLFEYFSETQRNKGNFPGRFSGRQFSNSRSEMNVSTLELGDSALYLCASSLEDRVGDTQYFGPGTRLTVL.

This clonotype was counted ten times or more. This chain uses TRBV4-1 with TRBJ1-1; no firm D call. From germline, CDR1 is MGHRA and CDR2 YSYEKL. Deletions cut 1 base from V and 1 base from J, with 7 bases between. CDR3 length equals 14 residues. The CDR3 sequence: CASSQGIANTEAFF. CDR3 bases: TGCGCCAGCAGCCAAGGAATAGCGAACACTGAAGCTTTCTTT.

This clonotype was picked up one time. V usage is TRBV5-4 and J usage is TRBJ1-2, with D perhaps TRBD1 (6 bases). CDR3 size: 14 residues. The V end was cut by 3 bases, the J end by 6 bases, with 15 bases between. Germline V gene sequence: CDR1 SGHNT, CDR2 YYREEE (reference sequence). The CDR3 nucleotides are TGTGCCAGCAGCTCACTGAAACAGGGTAATGGCTACACCTTC. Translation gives CASSSLKQGNGYTF.

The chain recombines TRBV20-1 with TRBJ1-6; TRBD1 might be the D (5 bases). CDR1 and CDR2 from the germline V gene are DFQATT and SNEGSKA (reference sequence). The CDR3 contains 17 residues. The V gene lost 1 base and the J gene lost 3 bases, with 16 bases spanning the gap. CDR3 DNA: TGCAGTGCTAGAGGGCCGGGACGGAGCTACTATAATTCACCCCTCCACTTT. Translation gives CSARGPGRSYYNSPLHF.